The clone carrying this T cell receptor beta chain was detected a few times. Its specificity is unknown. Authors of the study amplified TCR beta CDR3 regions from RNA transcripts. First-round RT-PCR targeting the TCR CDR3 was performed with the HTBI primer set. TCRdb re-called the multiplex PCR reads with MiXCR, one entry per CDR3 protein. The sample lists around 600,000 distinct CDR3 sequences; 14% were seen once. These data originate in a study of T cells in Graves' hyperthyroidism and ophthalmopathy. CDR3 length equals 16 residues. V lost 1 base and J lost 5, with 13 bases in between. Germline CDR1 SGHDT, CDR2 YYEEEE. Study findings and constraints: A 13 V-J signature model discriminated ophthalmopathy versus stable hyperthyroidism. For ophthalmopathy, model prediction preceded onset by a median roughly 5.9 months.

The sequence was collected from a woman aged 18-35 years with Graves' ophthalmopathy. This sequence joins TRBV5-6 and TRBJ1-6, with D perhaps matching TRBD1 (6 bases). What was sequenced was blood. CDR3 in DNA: TGTGCCAGCAGCTTGACAAGAACAGGGAATAATTCACCCCTCCACTTT. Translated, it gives CASSLTRTGNNSPLHF.